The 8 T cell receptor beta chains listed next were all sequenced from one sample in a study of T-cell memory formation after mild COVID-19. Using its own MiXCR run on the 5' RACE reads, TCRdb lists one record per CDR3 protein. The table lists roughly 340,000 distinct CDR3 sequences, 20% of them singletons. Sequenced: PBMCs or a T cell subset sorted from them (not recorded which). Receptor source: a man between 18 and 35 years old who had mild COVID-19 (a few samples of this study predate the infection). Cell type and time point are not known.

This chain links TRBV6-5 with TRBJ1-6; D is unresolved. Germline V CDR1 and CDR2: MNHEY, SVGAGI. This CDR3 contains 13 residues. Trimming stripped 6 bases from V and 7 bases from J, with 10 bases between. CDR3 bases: TGTGCCAGCAGGAGGCGACTGAATTCACCCCTCCACTTT. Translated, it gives CASRRRLNSPLHF.

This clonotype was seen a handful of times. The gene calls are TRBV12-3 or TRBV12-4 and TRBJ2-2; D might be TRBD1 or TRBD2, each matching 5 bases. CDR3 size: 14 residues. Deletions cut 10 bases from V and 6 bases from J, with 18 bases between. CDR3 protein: CATGTPQGAGELFF. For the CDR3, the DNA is TGTGCCACGGGGACGCCTCAGGGTGCCGGGGAGCTGTTTTTT.

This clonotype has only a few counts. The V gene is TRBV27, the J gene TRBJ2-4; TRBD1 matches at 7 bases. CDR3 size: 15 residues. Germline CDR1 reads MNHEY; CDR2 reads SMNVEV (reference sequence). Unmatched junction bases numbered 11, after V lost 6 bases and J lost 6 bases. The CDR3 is CASRHQGVRGNIQYF. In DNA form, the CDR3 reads TGTGCCAGCAGGCACCAGGGGGTTCGTGGAAACATTCAGTACTTC.

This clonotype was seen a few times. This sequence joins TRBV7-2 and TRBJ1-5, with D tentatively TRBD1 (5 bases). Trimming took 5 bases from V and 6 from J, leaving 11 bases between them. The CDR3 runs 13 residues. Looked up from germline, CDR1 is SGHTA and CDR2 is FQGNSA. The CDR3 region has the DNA TGTGCCAGCAGCACAATGCAGGGTCAGCCCCAGCATTTT. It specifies CASSTMQGQPQHF.

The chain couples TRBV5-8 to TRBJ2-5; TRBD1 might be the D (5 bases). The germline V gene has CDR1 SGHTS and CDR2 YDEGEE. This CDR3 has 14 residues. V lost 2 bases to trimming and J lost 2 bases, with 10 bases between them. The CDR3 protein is CASSLLQEQETQYF. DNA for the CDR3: TGTGCCAGCAGCTTACTACAGGAACAAGAGACCCAGTACTTC. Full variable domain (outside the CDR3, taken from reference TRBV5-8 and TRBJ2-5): EAGVTQSPTHLIKTRGQQATLRCSPISGHTSVYWYQQALGLGLQFLLWYDEGEERNRGNFPPRFSGRQFPNYSSELNVNALELEDSALYLCASSLLQEQETQYFGPGTRLLVL.

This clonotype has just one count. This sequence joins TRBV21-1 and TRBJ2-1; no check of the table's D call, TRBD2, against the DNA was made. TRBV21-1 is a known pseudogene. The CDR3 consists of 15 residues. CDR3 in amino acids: CASSAQGLGRNEQFF. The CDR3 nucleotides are TGTGCCAGCAGCGCCCAGGGACTAGGGAGAAATGAGCAGTTCTTC.

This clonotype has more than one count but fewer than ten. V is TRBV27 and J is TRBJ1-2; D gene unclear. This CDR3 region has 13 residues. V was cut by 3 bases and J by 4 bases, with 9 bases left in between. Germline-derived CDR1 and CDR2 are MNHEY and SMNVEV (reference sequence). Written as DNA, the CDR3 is TGTGCCAGCAGTTTCAGCTCGGGCTATGGCTACACCTTC. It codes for CASSFSSGYGYTF.

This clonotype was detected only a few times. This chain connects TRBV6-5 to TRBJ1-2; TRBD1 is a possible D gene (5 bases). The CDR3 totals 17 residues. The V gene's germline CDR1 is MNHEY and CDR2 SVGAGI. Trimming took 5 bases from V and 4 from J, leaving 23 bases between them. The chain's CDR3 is CASSTRAPEDGGYGYTF. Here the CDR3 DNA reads TGTGCCAGCAGTACACGGGCCCCCGAGGATGGGGGCTATGGCTACACCTTC.